The next 29 T cell receptor beta chains were all read from a single sample in a study of blood T cell repertoires in COVID-19. Clones were read by immunoSEQ multiplex PCR, and TCRdb kept only the in-frame ones, dropping some. The sample holds 55,000 to 80,000 clones, 83% seen once. Sequences were obtained from peripheral blood. Source of these receptors: a man aged 50 to 60 with active COVID-19.

This chain links TRBV5-1 with TRBJ2-5; 11 nucleotides align to TRBD2. The CDR3 extends over 15 amino acids. Germline V gene data show CDR1 as SGHRS and CDR2 as YFSETQ. With V trimmed by 9 bases and J by 0 bases, 7 bases remained unmatched. For the CDR3, the DNA is TGCGCCACCACTGAACTAGCGGGGGACCAAGAGACCCAGTACTTC. This gives the protein CATTELAGDQETQYF.

The V gene is TRBV15, the J gene TRBJ2-1, with D hard to call. The germline V gene has CDR1 LNHNV and CDR2 YYDKDF (reference sequence). The CDR3 spans 16 residues. With 4 bases removed from V and 0 bases from J, the gap between germline ends came to 13 bases. The CDR3 nucleotides are TGTGCCACCAGCATTACCGCGGCTAGCTCCTACAATGAGCAGTTCTTC. This gives the protein CATSITAASSYNEQFF.

A few counts support this clone. The CDR3 DNA reads TGTGCCAGCAGTTTAGCGGGCTGGGGTCCCCTCCACTTT. Its translation: CASSLAGWGPLHF. The chain links TRBV27 to TRBJ1-6; D unresolved. From germline, CDR1 is MNHEY and CDR2 SMNVEV (reference sequence). This CDR3 spans 13 amino acids. V dropped 2 bases and J dropped 13 bases, with 12 bases sitting between them.

Written as DNA, the CDR3 is TGTGCCAGCAGCTTTAGACAGGGGGCGCCGAACACTGAAGCTTTCTTT. Protein sequence: CASSFRQGAPNTEAFF. This chain uses TRBV7-6 with TRBJ1-1; 10 bases agree with TRBD1. The CDR3 consists of 16 residues. Looked up from germline, CDR1 is SGHVS and CDR2 is FNYEAQ. The ends lost 3 bases at V and 1 base at J; junction bases unmatched: 5.

The V call is TRBV10-3, the J call TRBJ1-3, with D possibly TRBD1 on 5 matching bases. This CDR3 has 14 residues. V was shortened by 11 bases and J by 7 bases, with 21 bases between the two germline ends. Germline CDR1 is ENHRY and CDR2 is SYGVKD. In DNA form, the CDR3 reads TGTGCCCATAAAGGGACTAAGGTGGGGAACACCATATATTTT. Translating it yields CAHKGTKVGNTIYF.

The J gene is TRBJ1-3, the V gene TRBV9; 9 bases are shared with TRBD1. There are 16 residues in the CDR3. V trimming: 0 bases; J trimming: 3 bases; junction bases outside the gene matches: 4. The germline V gene encodes CDR1 SGDLS and CDR2 YYNGEE. CDR3 nucleotides: TGTGCCAGCAGCGTAGCGGGACAGGGAATTGGAAACACCATATATTTT. Its protein is CASSVAGQGIGNTIYF.

A word on this clone: The same CDR3 can be traced to other DNA sequences in this sample. The chain has TRBV5-1 and TRBJ1-1, with unresolved D. This CDR3 has 13 amino acids. Trimming stripped 5 bases from V and 1 base from J, with 9 bases between. Germline V gives CDR1 SGHRS, CDR2 YFSETQ. CDR3 sequence: CASSPSGNTEAFF. The DNA of the CDR3 is TGCGCCAGCAGTCCCAGCGGGAACACTGAAGCTTTCTTT. Complete variable domain (other parts from reference TRBV5-1 and TRBJ1-1): KAGVTQTPRYLIKTRGQQVTLSCSPISGHRSVSWYQQTPGQGLQFLFEYFSETQRNKGNFPGRFSGRQFSNSRSEMNVSTLELGDSALYLCASSPSGNTEAFFGQGTRLTVV.

This clone has only one observation. The V call is TRBV7-9, the J call TRBJ2-7; D gene ambiguous. Trimming shortened V by 4 bases and J by 4 bases, and 8 bases separated the two germline ends. Germline lookup yields CDR1 SEHNR and CDR2 FQNEAQ (reference sequence). The CDR3 runs 12 residues. The CDR3: CASSSVLYEQYF. In DNA, the CDR3 is TGTGCCAGCAGCTCGGTCTTATACGAGCAGTACTTC.

The V gene is TRBV2, the J gene TRBJ1-5, with D perhaps matching TRBD1 (6 bases). CDR1 and CDR2 from the germline V gene are SNHLY and FYNNEI. This CDR3 spans 15 amino acids. Trimming took off 4 bases at V and 11 bases at J, with 21 bases between the two ends. This CDR3 reads CASSAGTSALRAQHF. As DNA, the CDR3 is TGTGCCAGCAGTGCCGGGACATCCGCTCTACGGGCCCAGCATTTT.

The chain recombines TRBV6-2 or TRBV6-3 with TRBJ2-1; 11 bases match TRBD2. V lost 6 bases to trimming and J lost 4 bases; unmatched junction nucleotides: 8. Per germline, CDR1 MNHEY and CDR2 SVGEGT. This CDR3 has 16 residues. Here the CDR3 reads CASSPGLAGLYNEQFF. CDR3 sequence (DNA): TGTGCCAGCAGCCCCGGACTAGCGGGCCTATACAATGAGCAGTTCTTC.

CDR3: CSAYRDRGGEQYF. The DNA of the CDR3 is TGCAGCGCCTACCGGGACAGGGGAGGGGAGCAGTACTTC. The rearrangement uses TRBV29-1 and TRBJ2-7, with 10 bases that match TRBD1. The CDR3 is made up of 13 amino acids. Germline loops: CDR1 SQVTM, CDR2 ANQGSEA. V lost 7 bases and J lost 7; bases outside the gene matches: 10.

The rearrangement joins TRBV24-1 to TRBJ2-3, with 9 bases identical to TRBD1. Trimming took 3 bases from V and 1 from J; bases not matched to a gene: 1. Germline CDR1 and CDR2: KGHDR and SFDVKD. The CDR3 is made up of 15 amino acids. CDR3 protein: CATSDRTGGTDTQYF. As DNA, the CDR3 is TGTGCCACCAGTGATCGGACAGGGGGCACAGATACGCAGTATTTT.

The chain recombines TRBV5-4 with TRBJ1-4; 8 positions agree with TRBD1. With V trimmed by 4 bases and J by 8 bases, 7 bases remained unmatched. Germline V gives CDR1 SGHNT, CDR2 YYREEE (reference sequence). The CDR3 runs 14 residues. As DNA, the CDR3 is TGTGCCAGCAGCCAGACAGGGGTGCTGGAAAAACTGTTTTTT. Protein: CASSQTGVLEKLFF.

The chain recombines TRBV6-2 or TRBV6-3 with TRBJ2-4; 8 bases are a match to TRBD2. The CDR3 loop spans 14 amino acids. Trimming took 6 bases from V and 6 from J; bases not matched to a gene: 7. CDR1 and CDR2 (germline): MNHEY, SVGEGT. CDR3 coding DNA: TGTGCCAGCAGCCGAAGCGGGAGTATAAACATTCAGTACTTC. It yields the protein CASSRSGSINIQYF.

This sequence joins TRBV19 and TRBJ2-7; 8 nucleotides agree with TRBD2. The CDR3 contains 16 residues. From germline, CDR1 is LNHDA and CDR2 SQIVND (reference sequence). J gave up 3 bases and V 1 base, and 8 bases lay outside the gene matches. CDR3 bases: TGTGCCAGTAGTATAGGAAGCGGGGGCCGGATCTACGAGCAGTACTTC. Translated, it gives CASSIGSGGRIYEQYF.

This clone was seen more than once but under ten times. No DNA is shown, since the ends of the CDR3 on it are uncertain; the CDR3 is the one TCRdb lists. The chain's CDR3 is CASSDSSWGEGTVDF. This chain uses TRBV28 with TRBJ2-7; TRBD2 was called by the table and not checked on the DNA. The germline V gene encodes CDR1 MDHEN and CDR2 SYDVKM. The CDR3 is 15 amino acids long, termini counted.

J is TRBJ2-7 and V is TRBV30; 11 bases fit TRBD2. This CDR3 contains 16 residues. With V trimmed by 0 bases and J by 1 base, 5 bases remained unmatched. CDR1 and CDR2 from the germline V gene are GTSNPN and SVGIG (reference sequence). CDR3 in DNA: TGTGCCTGGAGTGTACTAGCGGGAGTACCTTCCTACGAGCAGTACTTC. This gives the protein CAWSVLAGVPSYEQYF.

The V and J genes are TRBV2 and TRBJ2-2; tentatively, D is TRBD2 (7 bases). Germline lookup yields CDR1 SNHLY and CDR2 FYNNEI. V lost 7 bases to trimming and J lost 2 bases, with 14 bases between them. The CDR3 extends over 15 amino acids. DNA for the CDR3: TGTGCCAGCATAGAAGGGGGGGGCAACACCGGGGAGCTGTTTTTT. This gives the protein CASIEGGGNTGELFF.

This clone was seen a few times. The V and J genes are TRBV5-6 and TRBJ1-2; 8 nucleotides line up with TRBD1. V shed 4 bases and J 3 bases; nucleotides not matched to a gene: 11. The CDR3 has 16 residues. Looked up from germline, CDR1 is SGHDT and CDR2 is YYEEEE. The CDR3 here is CASSATRQGPYYGYTF. CDR3 nucleotide sequence: TGTGCCAGCAGCGCCACAAGACAGGGGCCGTACTATGGCTACACCTTC.

The chain couples TRBV28 to TRBJ1-2; 7 bases agree with TRBD1. The CDR3 loop spans 12 amino acids. CDR1 and CDR2 from the germline V gene are MDHEN and SYDVKM. After removal of 7 bases from V and 2 bases from J, the junction contained 1 base not matched to a gene. In DNA, the CDR3 is TGTGCCAGCAAACAGGGGAACTATGGCTACACCTTC. Its translation: CASKQGNYGYTF.

This clone has more than one count but fewer than ten. The V call is TRBV3-1 (or the pseudogene TRBV3-2), the J call TRBJ2-7; 7 nucleotides match TRBD1. The V gene end was trimmed by 4 bases and the J gene end by 2 bases; junction bases not matched to a gene: 5. CDR3 length equals 14 residues. Germline V gene lookup returns CDR1 LGHDT and CDR2 YNNKEL (reference sequence). The CDR3 nucleotides are TGTGCCAGCAGCCTGACCGGGACAGCCTACGAGCAGTACTTC. Residues: CASSLTGTAYEQYF.

The chain employs TRBV2 and TRBJ1-5; D remains unclear. The ends were cut back, 7 bases at V and 6 bases at J, with 13 bases in the middle. The CDR3 is 13 amino acids. Germline CDR1 is SNHLY and CDR2 is FYNNEI. The CDR3 loop reads CASKDREGQPQHF. The DNA of the CDR3 is TGTGCCAGCAAAGATAGGGAGGGTCAGCCCCAGCATTTT.

V usage is TRBV5-1 and J usage is TRBJ1-6; 7 bases align to TRBD1. The CDR3 covers 14 residues. The germline gives CDR1 SGHRS, CDR2 YFSETQ. V dropped 4 bases and J dropped 6; count of bases not matched to a gene: 4. For the CDR3, the DNA is TGCGCCAGCAGCCTAGGACAGGTTAATTCACCCCTCCACTTT. Translated: CASSLGQVNSPLHF.

The chain recombines TRBV19 with TRBJ2-3; TRBD2 matches 7 bases. Germline CDR1 and CDR2: LNHDA and SQIVND (reference sequence). CDR3 length: 15 residues. Losses at the gene ends were 9 bases for V and 1 base for J; bases not matched to a gene: 10. CDR3 DNA sequence: TGTGCCAGCGGATCTGGACGGGGGGGCACAGATACGCAGTATTTT. Amino acids: CASGSGRGGTDTQYF.

This chain uses TRBV6-2 or TRBV6-3 with TRBJ2-2; 8 positions agree with TRBD2. Germline loops: CDR1 MNHEY, CDR2 SVGEGT. This CDR3 contains 18 residues. With V trimmed by 5 bases and J by 1 base, 12 bases remained unmatched. The CDR3, as DNA: TGTGCCAGCAGTCCCCCCTATCCTAGCGGGTTGAACACCGGGGAGCTGTTTTTT. Translation gives CASSPPYPSGLNTGELFF.

The chain is built from TRBV6-1 and TRBJ1-2, with TRBD1 matching over 7 bases. Germline V gene lookup returns CDR1 MNHNS and CDR2 SASEGT. V was pared by 2 bases and J by 8 bases, with 17 bases of the junction left unmatched. The CDR3 is 17 residues long. DNA for the CDR3: TGTGCCAGCAGTGAAAATTGGGACAGTCCCTCTCTACGGGGCTACACCTTC. Amino acids: CASSENWDSPSLRGYTF.

The V gene is TRBV7-2, the J gene TRBJ2-1; TRBD2 aligns across 13 bases. Trimming cost V 4 bases and J 11 bases; bases outside gene matches: 8. Germline V gene data show CDR1 as SGHTA and CDR2 as FQGNSA. The CDR3 has 15 residues. The CDR3 bases are TGTGCCAGCAGCTCGACTAGCGGGGGGATGAGTCAGCAGTTCTTC. The encoded protein is CASSSTSGGMSQQFF.

This chain uses TRBV7-9 with TRBJ1-1; the D gene is possibly TRBD1 (5 bases). V gave up 1 base and J gave up 2 bases, with 8 bases separating them. This CDR3 region has 14 residues. Germline-derived CDR1 and CDR2 are SEHNR and FQNEAQ (reference sequence). The CDR3 here is CASSLGQGNTEAFF. The CDR3 DNA sequence: TGTGCCAGCAGCTTAGGGCAGGGAAACACTGAAGCTTTCTTT.

The genes are TRBV6-5 and TRBJ2-2; D remains unclear. V lost 7 bases and J 4 bases, leaving 10 bases between the germline ends. Germline CDR1 reads MNHEY; CDR2 reads SVGAGI. This CDR3 spans 13 amino acids. The CDR3 DNA follows: TGTGCCAGCAACGCAGGCATCACCGGGGAGCTGTTTTTT. Protein sequence: CASNAGITGELFF.